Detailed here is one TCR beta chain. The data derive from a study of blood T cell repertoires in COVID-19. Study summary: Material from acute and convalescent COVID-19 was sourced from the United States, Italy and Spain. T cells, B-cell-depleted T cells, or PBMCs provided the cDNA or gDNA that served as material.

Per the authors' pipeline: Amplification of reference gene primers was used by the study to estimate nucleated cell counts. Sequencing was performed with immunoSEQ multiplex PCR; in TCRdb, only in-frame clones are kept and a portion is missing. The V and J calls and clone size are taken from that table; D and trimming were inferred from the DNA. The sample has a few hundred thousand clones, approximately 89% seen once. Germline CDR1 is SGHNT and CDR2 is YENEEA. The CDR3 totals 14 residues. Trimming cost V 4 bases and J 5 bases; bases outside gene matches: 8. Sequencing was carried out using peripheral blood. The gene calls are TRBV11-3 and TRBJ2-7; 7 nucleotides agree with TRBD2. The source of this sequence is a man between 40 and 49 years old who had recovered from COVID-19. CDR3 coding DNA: TGTGCCAGCAGCTCACGACTAGCTGCCCACGAGCAGTACTTC. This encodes CASSSRLAAHEQYF. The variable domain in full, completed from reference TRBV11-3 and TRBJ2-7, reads EAGVVQSPRYKIIEKKQPVAFWCNPISGHNTLYWYLQNLGQGPELLIRYENEEAVDDSQLPKDRFSAERLKGVDSTLKIQPAELGDSAVYLCASSSRLAAHEQYFGPGTRLTVT.